The sequence of this T cell receptor (beta chain) was determined in a study of T cells in Graves' hyperthyroidism and ophthalmopathy. Study results and limitations: Blood also showed most of the thyroid clonotypes that were expanded above 0.001. Stable hyperthyroidism and ophthalmopathy were separated using 13 V-J signatures. The model made its ophthalmopathy prediction, and onset followed a median roughly 6.5 months later.

Trimming removed 5 bases at V and 0 bases at J, with 13 bases between. Germline CDR1 reads MDHEN; CDR2 reads SYDVKM. The CDR3 has 15 residues. This clonotype came up many times. As yet, its antigen is unknown. There were TCR beta CDR3 regions amplified from RNA transcripts. The HTBI primer set drove a first-round RT-PCR of the TCR CDR3. TCRdb analysed the multiplex PCR reads with MiXCR anew, one entry per CDR3 protein. The repertoire has about 350,000 distinct CDR3 sequences, around 14% of them found once; the top ten carry around 23%. An approximately 10 ml volume of fresh peripheral blood provided the PBMCs.

This clonotype was sampled from a woman under 40 with Graves' hyperthyroidism. This sequence joins TRBV28 and TRBJ1-1; tentatively, D is TRBD1 (6 bases). Sequencing was done on a sample of blood. As DNA, the CDR3 is TGTGCCAGCAGTCTGAGGGGGGCAATGAACACTGAAGCTTTCTTT. This codes for CASSLRGAMNTEAFF.